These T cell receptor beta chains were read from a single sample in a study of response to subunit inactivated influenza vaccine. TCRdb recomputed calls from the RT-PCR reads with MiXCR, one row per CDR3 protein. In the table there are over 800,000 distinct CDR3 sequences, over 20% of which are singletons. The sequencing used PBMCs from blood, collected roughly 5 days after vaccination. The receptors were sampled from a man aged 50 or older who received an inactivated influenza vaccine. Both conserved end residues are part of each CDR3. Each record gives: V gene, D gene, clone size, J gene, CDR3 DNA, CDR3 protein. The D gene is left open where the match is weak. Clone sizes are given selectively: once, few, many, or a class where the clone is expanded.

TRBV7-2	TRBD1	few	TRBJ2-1	TGTGCCAGCAGCCCCGAGGGGGCCCTATACAATGAGCACTTCTTC	CASSPEGALYNEHFF
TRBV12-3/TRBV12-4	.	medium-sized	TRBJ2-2	TGTGCCAGCAGTCCCCGCGCCGTAGAGGGGGCCGGGGAGCTGTTTTTT	CASSPRAVEGAGELFF
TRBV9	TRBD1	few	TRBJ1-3	TGTGCCAGCAGCATTAGCGGGACAGCTAACTCTGGAAACACCATATATTTT	CASSISGTANSGNTIYF
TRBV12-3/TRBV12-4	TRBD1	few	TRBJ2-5	TGTGCCAGCAGCCGGGACAGTCAGACCCAGTACTTC	CASSRDSQTQYF
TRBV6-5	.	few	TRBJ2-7	TGTGCCAGCAGTTACTCGCGTCAGGCCTACGAGCAGTACTTC	CASSYSRQAYEQYF
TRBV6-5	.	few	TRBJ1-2	TGTGCCAGCAGTTACGGGAACTATGGCTACACCTTC	CASSYGNYGYTF
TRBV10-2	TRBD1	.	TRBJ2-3	TGCGCCAGCAGTGTTGGACAGGGATTTCCCACAGATACGCAGTATTTT	CASSVGQGFPTDTQYF
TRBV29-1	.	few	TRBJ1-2	TGCAGCGTTGTGGGAGTTAACGGCTACACCTTC	CSVVGVNGYTF
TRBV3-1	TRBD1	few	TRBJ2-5	TGTGCCAGCGATTCCAGGGGGCGGGAGACCCAGTACTTC	CASDSRGRETQYF
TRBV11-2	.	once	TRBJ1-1	TGTGCCAGCAGCTTAGACAGGGATCCTGAAGCTTTCTTT	CASSLDRDPEAFF
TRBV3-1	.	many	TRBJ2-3	TGTGCCAGCAGCCAAGTCACATCCCTTGATACGCAGTATTTT	CASSQVTSLDTQYF
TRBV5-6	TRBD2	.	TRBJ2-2	TGTGCCAGCAGCCGTCTTAGCGGGACGAACACCGGGGAGCTGTTTTTT	CASSRLSGTNTGELFF
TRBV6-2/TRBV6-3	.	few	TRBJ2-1	TGTGCCAGCACGGTCGGGGGTCCTGAGCAGTTCTTC	CASTVGGPEQFF
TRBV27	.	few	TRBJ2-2	TGTGCCAGCAGTTTATCGACGTCCGGGGAGCTGTTTTTT	CASSLSTSGELFF
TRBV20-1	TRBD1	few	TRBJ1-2	TGCAGTGCTAGAGATCGAAAAGGACAGGGGGCGAACTATGGCTACACCTTC	CSARDRKGQGANYGYTF
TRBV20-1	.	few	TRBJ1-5	TGCAGTGCTAGAGGGATAAGGAGCAATCAGCCCCAGCATTTT	CSARGIRSNQPQHF
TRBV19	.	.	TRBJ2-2	TGTGCCAGTAGTATGGGGGCAGGGTTGAACCCCACCGGGGAGCTGTTTTTT	CASSMGAGLNPTGELFF
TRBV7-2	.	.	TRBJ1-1	TGTGCCAGCAGCTTAGGTTCAGCAAAAAACAAAGCTTTCTTT	CASSLGSAKNKAFF
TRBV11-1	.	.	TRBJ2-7	TGTGCCAGCAGCCTTACCCCCAGAGGGACGATTTTCAGGGGTTACGAGCAGTACTTC	CASSLTPRGTIFRGYEQYF
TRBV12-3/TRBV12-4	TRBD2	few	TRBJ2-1	TGTGCCAGCAGGTTACAGACTAGCGGGGGGTACAATGAGCAGTTCTTC	CASRLQTSGGYNEQFF
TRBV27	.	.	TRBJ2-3	TGTGCCAGCAGTTTACTAGCGCCCCGAGAGGGTACGCAGTATTTT	CASSLLAPREGTQYF
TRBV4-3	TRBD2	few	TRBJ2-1	TGCGCCAGCAGCCACCTTGCGGGGGGCCGAGGTGAGCAGTTCTTC	CASSHLAGGRGEQFF
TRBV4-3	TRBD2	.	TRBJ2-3	TGCGCCAGCAGCCAAGCTTCGGCTAGCGGGGGGCACAGCACAGATACGCAGTATTTT	CASSQASASGGHSTDTQYF
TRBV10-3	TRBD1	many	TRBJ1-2	TGTGCCATCAGTGAGACAGGGGCGGCTGGCTACACCTTC	CAISETGAAGYTF
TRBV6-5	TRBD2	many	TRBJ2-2	TGTGCCAGCAGTTTCGGGGGGGCGGAGACCGGGGAGCTGTTTTTT	CASSFGGAETGELFF
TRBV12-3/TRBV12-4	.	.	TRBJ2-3	TGTGCCAGCCACCCTAACTTCTTCGCGACAGATACGCAGTATTTT	CASHPNFFATDTQYF
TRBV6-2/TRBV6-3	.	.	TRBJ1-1	TGTGCCAGCAGTTACTGGGTGACCATCCTCCAGAACACTGAAGCTTTCTTT	CASSYWVTILQNTEAFF
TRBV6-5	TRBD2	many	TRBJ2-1	TGTGCCAGCAGTTACACTAGCGACAATGAGCAGTTCTTC	CASSYTSDNEQFF
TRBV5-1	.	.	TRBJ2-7	TGCGCCAGCAGCTTAGCCCAGGCAGGATACGAGCAGTACTTC	CASSLAQAGYEQYF
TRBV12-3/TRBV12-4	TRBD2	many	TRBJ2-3	TGTGCCAGCAGGGCTAGCGGGAGGCCAGATACGCAGTATTTT	CASRASGRPDTQYF
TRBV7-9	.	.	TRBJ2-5	TGTGCCAGCAGCTTTTCCAGGGAGACCCAAGAGACCCAGTACTTC	CASSFSRETQETQYF
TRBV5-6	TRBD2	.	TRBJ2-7	TGTGCCAGCAGCCTGCCTAGCGGGGGGGCCAACGAGCAGTACTTC	CASSLPSGGANEQYF
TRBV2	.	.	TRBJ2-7	TGTGCCAGCAGTGAATGGCAGGCATCCTACGAGCAGTACTTC	CASSEWQASYEQYF
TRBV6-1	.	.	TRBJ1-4	TGTGCCAGCGTGGGCAGGGCCTCTTCTAATGAAAAACTGTTTTTT	CASVGRASSNEKLFF
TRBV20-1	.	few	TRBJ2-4	TGCAGTCAAATACCGACGGACTTAGCCAAAAACATTCAGTACTTC	CSQIPTDLAKNIQYF
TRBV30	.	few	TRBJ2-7	TGTGCCTGGAGTGTAAAACAGAAACCCTACGAGCAGTACTTC	CAWSVKQKPYEQYF
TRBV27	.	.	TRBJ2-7	TGTGCCAGCAGTCCTCCCACCTGGGGGCGGGGAACCTACGAGCAGTACTTC	CASSPPTWGRGTYEQYF
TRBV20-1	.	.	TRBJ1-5	TGCAGTGCTAGTGTCGGAAATGGCAATCAGCCCCAGCATTTT	CSASVGNGNQPQHF
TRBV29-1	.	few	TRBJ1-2	TGCAGCGTTGAGGGCAGGCCCAACTATGGCTACACCTTC	CSVEGRPNYGYTF
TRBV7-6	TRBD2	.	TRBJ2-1	TGTGCCAGCAGCCTTCTTCAGCGGGACTACAATGAGCAGTTCTTC	CASSLLQRDYNEQFF
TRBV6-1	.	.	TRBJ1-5	TGTGCCAGCAGTGAAGTGGAGAATCAGCCCCAGCATTTT	CASSEVENQPQHF
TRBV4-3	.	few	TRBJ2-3	TGCGCCAGCAGCCAAGCGGTCAGCTCTAGCACAGATACGCAGTATTTT	CASSQAVSSSTDTQYF
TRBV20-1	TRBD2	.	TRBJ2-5	TGCAGTGCTAGCACCGCGGGAGTGGGGTACTTC	CSASTAGVGYF
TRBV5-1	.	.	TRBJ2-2	TGCGCCAGCACCCCAAGCGGACTCCACGGGGAGCTGTTTTTT	CASTPSGLHGELFF
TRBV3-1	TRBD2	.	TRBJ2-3	TGTGCCAGCAGCCCAGCCGGACTAGCGGTTTCTCGGCCGGTGGATACGCAGTATTTT	CASSPAGLAVSRPVDTQYF
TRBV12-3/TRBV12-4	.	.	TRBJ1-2	TGTGCCAAGAAGGACAGCTATGGCTACACCTTC	CAKKDSYGYTF
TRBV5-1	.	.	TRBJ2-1	TGCGCCAGCAGCTTGGGCAGGGAAGTTTACAATGAGCAGTTCTTC	CASSLGREVYNEQFF
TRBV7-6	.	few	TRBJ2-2	TGTGCCAGCAGCTTAGTGACCCGGACACGGAACACCGGGGAGCTGTTTTTT	CASSLVTRTRNTGELFF
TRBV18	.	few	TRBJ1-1	TGTGCCAGCTCATATTGGACAGACCTGAACACTGAAGCTTTCTTT	CASSYWTDLNTEAFF
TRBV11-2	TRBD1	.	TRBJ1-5	TGTGCCAGCAGCTTAGAAGGGGGCGCAGGGCAGCCCCAGCATTTT	CASSLEGGAGQPQHF
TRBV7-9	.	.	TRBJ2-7	TGTGCCAGCAGCTTCAAGGGTGGAGGATCGGGCGAGCAGTACTTC	CASSFKGGGSGEQYF
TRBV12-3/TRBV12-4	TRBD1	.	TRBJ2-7	TGTGCCAGCAGTTCGTCCGACAGGGGCCTCACCTACGGGCAGTACTTC	CASSSSDRGLTYGQYF
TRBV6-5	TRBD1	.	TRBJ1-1	TGTGCCAGCAGTTCGACAGGGGGGTCCGAAGCTTTCTTT	CASSSTGGSEAFF
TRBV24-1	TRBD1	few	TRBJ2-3	TGTGCCACGGGGACAGGTTTAGGGGCAGATACGCAGTATTTT	CATGTGLGADTQYF
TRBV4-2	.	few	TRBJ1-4	TGTGCCAGCAGCCAAGATGCGGCCCCCCCGCGAGAAAAACTGTTTTTT	CASSQDAAPPREKLFF